A selection of T cell receptor beta chains follows, all from one sample in a study of T cells in Graves' hyperthyroidism and ophthalmopathy. One entry per CDR3 protein results from TCRdb running MiXCR on the multiplex PCR reads. The table lists more than 100,000 distinct CDR3 sequences, about 45% of them singletons. The sequencing sample was made of blood. These receptor sequences come from a man in his forties or fifties with Graves' hyperthyroidism. Each CDR3 is given with its conserved first and last residue. The order of the fields is D gene, V gene, clone size, J gene, CDR3 DNA, CDR3 protein. D genes are given only for firm matches. The size of a clone is reported for some rows only, either as once, few or many, or as a class for expanded clones.

d_call: .; v_call: TRBV4-2; clone_size: many; j_call: TRBJ2-7; cdr3_nt: TGTGCCAGCAGCCAAGATTACAGTCCTACCTACGAGCAGTACTTC; cdr3_aa: CASSQDYSPTYEQYF
d_call: TRBD2; v_call: TRBV12-3/TRBV12-4; clone_size: .; j_call: TRBJ2-2; cdr3_nt: TGTGCCAGCAGTCCCGCCCGGGGGGGCGCCGGGGAGCTGTTTTTT; cdr3_aa: CASSPARGGAGELFF
d_call: TRBD1; v_call: TRBV12-3/TRBV12-4; clone_size: .; j_call: TRBJ1-1; cdr3_nt: TGTGCCAGCAGTGCATACAGGGGCGTTAACTCTGAAGCTTTCTTT; cdr3_aa: CASSAYRGVNSEAFF
d_call: .; v_call: TRBV2; clone_size: few; j_call: TRBJ2-7; cdr3_nt: TGTGCCAGCAGTGCTAGCCGGGGGAACTACGAGCAGTACTTC; cdr3_aa: CASSASRGNYEQYF
d_call: .; v_call: TRBV5-5; clone_size: many; j_call: TRBJ1-3; cdr3_nt: TGTGCCAGCAGCTTGGTTCCAGGGAGTGGAAACACCATATATTTT; cdr3_aa: CASSLVPGSGNTIYF
d_call: TRBD1; v_call: TRBV7-8; clone_size: once; j_call: TRBJ1-2; cdr3_nt: TGTGCCAGCAGCGCACAGGGGGGCTACACCTTC; cdr3_aa: CASSAQGGYTF
d_call: .; v_call: TRBV20-1; clone_size: few; j_call: TRBJ2-5; cdr3_nt: TGCAGTGCTAGGGGGGTTAAGTCTCAAGAGACCCAGTACTTC; cdr3_aa: CSARGVKSQETQYF
d_call: .; v_call: TRBV5-1; clone_size: many; j_call: TRBJ1-4; cdr3_nt: TGCGCCAGCAGCTTGGTGGGGGGGACTAATGAAAAACTGTTTTTT; cdr3_aa: CASSLVGGTNEKLFF
d_call: .; v_call: TRBV2; clone_size: .; j_call: TRBJ1-2; cdr3_nt: TGTGCCAGCAGTGAAGAGGGGGACATCCATGGCTACATCTTC; cdr3_aa: CASSEEGDIHGYIF
d_call: .; v_call: TRBV19; clone_size: .; j_call: TRBJ2-1; cdr3_nt: TGTGCCAGTACCAAGGGACGGGCCGGGGGCGAGCAGTTCTTC; cdr3_aa: CASTKGRAGGEQFF
d_call: .; v_call: TRBV12-3/TRBV12-4; clone_size: many; j_call: TRBJ2-3; cdr3_nt: TGTGCCAGCAGTGACCACCCTAGAGATACGCAGTATTTT; cdr3_aa: CASSDHPRDTQYF
d_call: TRBD1; v_call: TRBV6-6; clone_size: .; j_call: TRBJ1-5; cdr3_nt: TGTGCCAGCAAGAGGACAGGTCCCCCTCAGCCCCAGCATTTT; cdr3_aa: CASKRTGPPQPQHF
d_call: .; v_call: TRBV25-1; clone_size: once; j_call: TRBJ2-5; cdr3_nt: TGTGCCAGCAGTATAGAGACCCAGTACTTC; cdr3_aa: CASSIETQYF
d_call: TRBD1; v_call: TRBV5-8; clone_size: many; j_call: TRBJ1-1; cdr3_nt: TGTGCCAGCAGCGATCCGGGACAGATGAACACTGAAGCTTTCTTT; cdr3_aa: CASSDPGQMNTEAFF
d_call: .; v_call: TRBV28; clone_size: .; j_call: TRBJ2-5; cdr3_nt: TGCGCCAGCAGGCGAGCGGAAGGGCCGGTTCAGACCCAGTACTTC; cdr3_aa: CASRRAEGPVQTQYF
d_call: .; v_call: TRBV20-1; clone_size: many; j_call: TRBJ1-5; cdr3_nt: TGCAGTGCGCAGAGGTCCAGGGGAAATCAGCCCCAGCATTTT; cdr3_aa: CSAQRSRGNQPQHF
d_call: .; v_call: TRBV7-2; clone_size: .; j_call: TRBJ1-2; cdr3_nt: TGTGCCAGCAGCCTACCGACTAACTATGGCTACACCTTC; cdr3_aa: CASSLPTNYGYTF
d_call: TRBD2; v_call: TRBV5-1; clone_size: many; j_call: TRBJ2-3; cdr3_nt: TGCGCCAGCAGCGGGAGGTCTAGCGGGGACACAGATACGCAGTATTTT; cdr3_aa: CASSGRSSGDTDTQYF
d_call: .; v_call: TRBV29-1; clone_size: many; j_call: TRBJ2-2; cdr3_nt: TGCAGCGTTCGGTCAGGCCCTAGTGGCGGGGAGCTGTTTTTT; cdr3_aa: CSVRSGPSGGELFF
d_call: .; v_call: TRBV7-9; clone_size: many; j_call: TRBJ2-3; cdr3_nt: TGTGCCAGCAGCTTAGCTCAGGCGAGCACAGATACGCAGTATTTT; cdr3_aa: CASSLAQASTDTQYF
d_call: TRBD1; v_call: TRBV20-1; clone_size: many; j_call: TRBJ1-5; cdr3_nt: TGCAGTGCTTCGACAGGGAAAAATCAGCCCCAGCATTTT; cdr3_aa: CSASTGKNQPQHF
d_call: .; v_call: TRBV7-2; clone_size: .; j_call: TRBJ2-3; cdr3_nt: TGTGCCAGCAGCCCGGGGGACGATTACAATGAGCAGTATTTT; cdr3_aa: CASSPGDDYNEQYF
d_call: TRBD1; v_call: TRBV20-1; clone_size: .; j_call: TRBJ1-5; cdr3_nt: TGCAGTGCTCACGGGACAGGGGATCAGCCTCAGCATTTT; cdr3_aa: CSAHGTGDQPQHF
d_call: .; v_call: TRBV18; clone_size: once; j_call: TRBJ2-3; cdr3_nt: TGTGCCAGCTCACCAGTACAGGCGAACACAGATACGCAGTATTTT; cdr3_aa: CASSPVQANTDTQYF
d_call: TRBD1; v_call: TRBV5-6; clone_size: many; j_call: TRBJ2-2; cdr3_nt: TGTGCCAGCAGCTGGCGGACAGGATGGGATTCCGGGGAGCTGTTTTTT; cdr3_aa: CASSWRTGWDSGELFF